Below, 7 T cell receptor beta chains from the same sample are listed, as sequenced in a study of blood T cell repertoires in COVID-19. Measured with immunoSEQ multiplex PCR; TCRdb has only the in-frame clones, and not every one. The table shows 60,000 to 95,000 clones, with about 74% occurring only once. The sample comprised peripheral blood. These receptors all stem from a human donor with acute or convalescent COVID-19. The donor label of this sample is uncertain.

This chain joins TRBV6-1 and TRBJ2-5, with 8 nucleotides matching TRBD1. Trimming took 0 bases from V and 4 from J; bases not matched to a gene: 4. Germline V CDR1 and CDR2: MNHNS, SASEGT. The CDR3 totals 15 residues. CDR3 sequence (DNA): TGTGCCAGCAGTGAAGCTGACAGGGGACGAGAGACCCAGTACTTC. Protein product: CASSEADRGRETQYF.

The rearrangement links TRBV5-4 to TRBJ1-3, with D perhaps TRBD1 (5 bases). Germline V gene sequence: CDR1 SGHNT, CDR2 YYREEE (reference sequence). V was cut by 4 bases and J by 4 bases, with 12 bases left in between. The CDR3 loop spans 14 amino acids. CDR3 protein: CASSAGDGGNTIYF. DNA for the CDR3: TGTGCCAGCAGCGCGGGGGATGGGGGAAACACCATATATTTT.

The chain carries TRBV5-1 and TRBJ2-7; 13 bases line up with TRBD2. Germline CDR1 and CDR2: SGHRS and YFSETQ. CDR3 length equals 19 residues. J gave up 6 bases and V 0 bases, and 15 bases lay outside the gene matches. The CDR3 loop is CASSLGPFGRLAGGAEQYF. Written as DNA, the CDR3 is TGCGCCAGCAGCTTGGGTCCCTTCGGTAGACTAGCGGGAGGAGCCGAGCAGTACTTC.

This clone showed up just once. The V and J genes are TRBV19 and TRBJ2-2, with a possible D match to TRBD2 (6 bases). The CDR3 loop spans 19 amino acids. Germline V CDR1 and CDR2: LNHDA, SQIVND (reference sequence). The V end lost 2 bases, the J end lost 4 bases, and 23 bases lay between the germline ends. CDR3 sequence reads: CASSIIPWDSSFGTGELFF. In nucleotides, the CDR3 is TGTGCCAGTAGTATAATCCCCTGGGACTCATCGTTTGGCACCGGGGAGCTGTTTTTT.

J is TRBJ2-2 and V is TRBV5-1, with a tentative D call TRBD2 (6 bases). CDR1 and CDR2 (germline): SGHRS, YFSETQ. The germline V and J ends were trimmed by 4 bases and 4 bases, with 17 bases remaining between them. CDR3 length: 16 amino acids. The CDR3 DNA follows: TGCGCCAGCAGCCACCGAACGGAGGGGAGCACCGGGGAGCTGTTTTTT. Translation gives CASSHRTEGSTGELFF.

Points on this clone: Other DNA sequences within the sample encode an identical CDR3. The chain combines TRBV7-2 with TRBJ2-1, with D possibly being TRBD2 (5 bases). This CDR3 has 12 residues. Germline CDR1 reads SGHTA; CDR2 reads FQGNSA. Trimming took off 3 bases at V and 7 bases at J, with 7 bases between the two ends. The CDR3 DNA follows: TGTGCCAGCAGCTTCCGGGGAAATGAGCAGTTCTTC. It codes for CASSFRGNEQFF.

This rearrangement joins TRBV27 to TRBJ1-4; 8 bases align to TRBD1. CDR3 length equals 15 residues. V shed 3 bases and J 5 bases; nucleotides not matched to a gene: 5. Germline V gives CDR1 MNHEY, CDR2 SMNVEV (reference sequence). The CDR3 DNA is TGTGCCAGCAGTTTGGCAGGACAGGGCAATGAAAAACTGTTTTTT. Amino acids: CASSLAGQGNEKLFF.